Given below is one T cell receptor beta chain in context. Its antigen is unidentified. PCR primers comprised 60 Vbeta and 13 Jbeta primers. In the original workflow: An analysis performed later counted 74 million or so unique TCR beta chains (approximately 10 million of them shared). Profiling relied on immunoSEQ multiplex PCR, and the TCRdb table lists in-frame clones only, not all of them. The V and J calls and clone size were taken over from that table, and D and trimming were inferred from the DNA. The sample lists more than 110,000 clones, roughly three quarters occurring once. The trim removed 5 bases at V and 2 bases at J, leaving 11 bases unmatched. CDR1 is SGHTA and CDR2 is FQGNSA in the germline V gene. CDR3 length: 16 residues. This sample is drawn from a study of cytomegalovirus exposure and HLA in healthy donors. Overall study findings and caveats: Researchers had no immune exposure information except CMV serostatus available. Presence/absence analyses assumed roughly uniform sequencing depth across donors, which may not hold. Looking again later, the authors saw that most CMV-associated TCR beta chains seemed HLA-restricted.

The sample comprised PBMCs. The rearrangement joins TRBV7-2 to TRBJ1-1; 7 bases are shared with TRBD1. This clonotype was obtained from a female donor in good health and CMV-seronegative. CDR3 amino acids: CASSPRGAGANTEAFF. The CDR3 DNA reads as TGTGCCAGCAGCCCCAGGGGGGCAGGGGCTAACACTGAAGCTTTCTTT.